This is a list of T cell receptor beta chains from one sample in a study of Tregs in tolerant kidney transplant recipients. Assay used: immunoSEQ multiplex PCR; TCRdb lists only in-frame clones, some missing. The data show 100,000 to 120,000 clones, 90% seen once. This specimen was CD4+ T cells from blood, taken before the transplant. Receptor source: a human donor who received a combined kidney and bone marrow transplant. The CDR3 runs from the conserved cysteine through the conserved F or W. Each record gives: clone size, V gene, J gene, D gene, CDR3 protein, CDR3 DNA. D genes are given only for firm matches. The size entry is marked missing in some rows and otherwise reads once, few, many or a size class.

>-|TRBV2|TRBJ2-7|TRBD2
CASSAFSGSTEQYF
TGTGCCAGCAGTGCCTTTAGCGGGAGTACCGAGCAGTACTTC
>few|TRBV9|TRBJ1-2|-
CASSVAVGTNYGYTF
TGTGCCAGCAGCGTAGCTGTCGGGACTAACTATGGCTACACCTTC
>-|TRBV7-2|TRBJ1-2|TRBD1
CASSQGGNYGYTF
TGTGCCAGCAGCCAGGGGGGTAACTATGGCTACACCTTC
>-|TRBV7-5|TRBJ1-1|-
CVRSLGALGMNTEAFF
TGTGTCAGAAGCTTGGGGGCGCTGGGTATGAACACTGAAGCTTTCTTT
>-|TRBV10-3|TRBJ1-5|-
CAISGPGGGQPQHF
TGTGCCATCAGTGGCCCCGGCGGGGGCCAGCCCCAGCATTTT
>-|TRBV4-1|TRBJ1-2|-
CASSQDPDIHYGYTF
TGCGCCAGCAGCCAGGACCCGGACATCCACTATGGCTACACCTTC
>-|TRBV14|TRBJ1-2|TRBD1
CASSQVKVDAGGRGYTF
TGTGCCAGCAGCCAAGTAAAGGTTGACGCAGGGGGCAGGGGCTACACCTTC
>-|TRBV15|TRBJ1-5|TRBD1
CATSRDLVGTGGNQPQHF
TGTGCCACCAGCAGAGACCTCGTCGGGACAGGGGGCAATCAGCCCCAGCATTTT
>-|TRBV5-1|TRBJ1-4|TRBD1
CASSLGDRRNEKLFF
TGCGCCAGCAGCTTGGGGGACAGGCGTAATGAAAAACTGTTTTTT
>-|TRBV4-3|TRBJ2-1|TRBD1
CASSSDRASYNEQFF
TGCGCCAGCAGTTCCGACAGGGCTTCCTACAATGAGCAGTTCTTC
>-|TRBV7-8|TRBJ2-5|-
CASSLGRQETQYF
TGTGCCAGCAGCTTGGGGCGGCAAGAGACCCAGTACTTC
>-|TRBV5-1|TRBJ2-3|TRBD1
CASSIGTVSTDTQYF
TGCGCCAGCAGCATCGGGACAGTCAGCACAGATACGCAGTATTTT